The 20 T cell receptor beta chains presented below share a single source sample, sequenced in a study of blood T cells in healthy people across ages. Together with a sample-barcoded 5' primer, a J-beta primer mix was included in a second PCR lasting about 7 to 12 cycles. One entry per CDR3 protein, called by TCRdb with MiXCR from the 5' RACE reads. The sample includes fewer than 1,200,000 distinct CDR3 sequences, about 23% of them seen just once. These records were also assigned to another study, of T cells of mothers and their children.

Sample: blood. The receptors here all came from a girl aged 2-15 years in good health.

The chain recombines TRBV6-2 or TRBV6-3 with TRBJ2-5; TRBD2 matches 11 bases. This CDR3 is built from 16 residues. The ends lost 7 bases at V and 3 bases at J; junction bases unmatched: 10. Germline V gene lookup returns CDR1 MNHEY and CDR2 SVGEGT. The CDR3 DNA reads TGTGCCAGCAACCACCTGCCGACTAGCGGGGAAGAGACCCAGTACTTC. This encodes CASNHLPTSGEETQYF.

This chain joins TRBV5-6 and TRBJ2-1; TRBD2 aligns across 9 bases. CDR1 is SGHDT and CDR2 is YYEEEE in the germline V gene. The J segment lost 5 bases and the V segment lost 2 bases, leaving 8 bases of the junction unmatched. CDR3 length equals 16 residues. The DNA of the CDR3 is TGTGCCAGCAGCTTTGGGCTAGCGGGACTAAACAATGAGCAGTTCTTC. The encoded protein is CASSFGLAGLNNEQFF.

The gene calls are TRBV11-2 and TRBJ2-7; 8 nucleotides match TRBD2. In germline, CDR1 is SGHAT, CDR2 FQNNGV. Trimming removed 3 bases from V and 2 bases from J; junction bases left unmatched: 6. This CDR3 region has 15 residues. CDR3: CASSFTSGQTYEQYF. The DNA for the CDR3 is TGTGCCAGCAGCTTCACTAGCGGCCAAACCTACGAGCAGTACTTC.

Details on this clonotype: Likely a read error: the CDR3 ends without its conserved phenylalanine or tryptophan. This rearrangement joins TRBV2 to TRBJ2-1, with 8 nucleotides matching TRBD2. The CDR3 extends over 16 amino acids. The germline V gene has CDR1 SNHLY and CDR2 FYNNEI. V gave up 3 bases and J gave up 2 bases; unmatched junction bases: 6. The CDR3 here is CASSDPGGGPYNEQFL. For the CDR3, the DNA is TGTGCCAGCAGTGATCCTGGCGGGGGGCCCTACAATGAGCAGTTCTTG.

The chain is built from TRBV5-1 and TRBJ1-1; the D is unclear. V gave up 0 bases and J gave up 4 bases, with 13 bases separating them. The CDR3 is made up of 15 amino acids. Germline V gene sequence: CDR1 SGHRS, CDR2 YFSETQ. The CDR3 protein is CASSLEGSRVTEAFF. CDR3 in DNA: TGCGCCAGCAGCTTGGAAGGGTCAAGGGTCACTGAAGCTTTCTTT.

This clonotype was seen a few times. The chain carries TRBV2 and TRBJ1-1; D is possibly TRBD1 (5 bases). The germline V gene has CDR1 SNHLY and CDR2 FYNNEI. This CDR3 region has 15 residues. V lost 4 bases to trimming and J lost 4 bases, with 16 bases between them. CDR3 amino acids: CASSGNNLGGTEAFF. The CDR3 DNA reads as TGTGCCAGCAGTGGAAACAACCTCGGGGGCACTGAAGCTTTCTTT.

There are many counts of this clonotype. This sequence joins TRBV29-1 and TRBJ2-5, with D perhaps assigned TRBD1 or TRBD2 (5 bases each). This CDR3 has 12 residues. Germline values: CDR1 SQVTM, CDR2 ANQGSEA. Trimming cost V 4 bases and J 5 bases, with 11 bases left between them. DNA for the CDR3: TGCAGCGTTGGAGAGGGGCTGGAGACCCAGTACTTC. Amino acids: CSVGEGLETQYF. Filled out from reference TRBV29-1 and TRBJ2-5, the complete variable domain reads SAVISQKPSRDICQRGTSLTIQCQVDSQVTMMFWYRQQPGQSLTLIATANQGSEATYESGFVIDKFPISRPNLTFSTLTVSNMSPEDSSIYLCSVGEGLETQYFGPGTRLLVL.

This chain uses TRBV19 with TRBJ1-4, with D maybe TRBD1 (6 bases). Germline values: CDR1 LNHDA, CDR2 SQIVND (reference sequence). V lost 4 bases, J lost 7 bases, and 16 bases lay in between. The CDR3 is made up of 15 amino acids. CDR3: CASSKIQGGPEKLFF. CDR3 DNA: TGTGCCAGTAGTAAGATACAGGGCGGTCCTGAAAAACTGTTTTTT.

This clonotype occurred a few times. Its ends do not fully match the called genes, so a read error is possible. The J gene is TRBJ2-5, the V gene TRBV4-2, with D hard to call. This CDR3 has 16 amino acids. Germline V gene data show CDR1 as LGHNA and CDR2 as YNFKEQ. CDR3 amino acids: CASSQDWTLTRETWNF. Written as DNA, the CDR3 is TGTGCCAGCAGCCAAGATTGGACCCTTACCAGAGAAACTTGGAACTTC.

This clonotype was seen only a few times. The chain joins TRBV4-3 to TRBJ2-7; 7 bases are shared with TRBD1. CDR1 is LGHNA, CDR2 YSLEER, per germline. The CDR3 extends over 15 amino acids. J was trimmed by 5 bases and V by 1 base; bases with no gene match: 8. In nucleotides, the CDR3 is TGCGCCAGCAGCCAAGTTCGAGAGACAGGGAACGAGCAGTACTTC. As protein: CASSQVRETGNEQYF.

V gene TRBV4-3 combines with J gene TRBJ1-5, with no clear D. V lost 4 bases and J lost 10, with 14 bases in between. The CDR3 has 13 amino acids. Per germline, CDR1 LGHNA and CDR2 YSLEER. In DNA, the CDR3 is TGCGCCAGCAGCCTCTATGTATGGGATCCCCAGCATTTT. This sequence encodes CASSLYVWDPQHF.

The chain recombines TRBV27 with TRBJ2-1; 7 bases fit TRBD2. Trimming at V came to 3 bases and at J to 9 bases, leaving 5 bases not matched to a gene. This CDR3 is built from 13 residues. Germline assignment: CDR1 MNHEY and CDR2 SMNVEV (reference sequence). CDR3 residues: CASSLGLTSEQFF. The DNA of the CDR3 is TGTGCCAGCAGTTTGGGACTAACGAGTGAGCAGTTCTTC.

The chain combines TRBV13 with TRBJ1-6, with D uncertain. V lost 1 base to trimming and J lost 3 bases, with 7 bases between them. From germline, CDR1 is PRHDT and CDR2 FYEKMQ (reference sequence). This CDR3 is built from 15 residues. This CDR3 reads CASSLEQSYNSPLHF. The CDR3 coding sequence is TGTGCCAGCAGCTTAGAACAGAGCTATAATTCACCCCTCCACTTT.

The CDR3 sequence: CASSLVLRGAEGYTF. The CDR3 bases are TGTGCCAGCAGCTTAGTGTTACGGGGGGCGGAAGGCTACACCTTC. This chain joins TRBV7-9 and TRBJ1-2, with D possibly TRBD1 on 6 matching bases. V shed 1 base and J shed 8 bases, with 17 bases lying between them. The CDR3 loop spans 15 amino acids. The V gene's germline CDR1 is SEHNR and CDR2 FQNEAQ (reference sequence).

The J gene is TRBJ2-5, the V gene TRBV4-1; TRBD2 agrees at 9 bases. With the DNA end fitting TRBJ2-1 better, the J assignment may be wrong. The germline V gene encodes CDR1 MGHRA and CDR2 YSYEKL. This CDR3 has 18 amino acids. CDR3 protein: CASSQDPDMAGGRNEQFF. The CDR3 DNA reads TGCGCCAGCAGCCAAGATCCGGACATGGCGGGAGGGCGGAATGAGCAGTTCTTC.

The chain carries TRBV7-2 and TRBJ1-1; a possible D gene is TRBD1 (5 bases). The CDR3 runs 14 residues. Germline CDR1 and CDR2: SGHTA and FQGNSA. The germline V and J ends were trimmed by 5 bases and 4 bases, with 14 bases remaining between them. CDR3 loop: CASSPQEGITEAFF. CDR3 bases: TGTGCCAGCAGCCCTCAGGAGGGGATCACTGAAGCTTTCTTT.

The chain joins TRBV29-1 to TRBJ1-2; TRBD1 matches 11 bases. This CDR3 spans 14 amino acids. With V trimmed by 5 bases and J by 6 bases, 8 bases remained unmatched. Per the germline V gene, CDR1 is SQVTM and CDR2 is ANQGSEA. CDR3 nucleotide sequence: TGCAGCGTTTCCTCCGGGACAGGGGGAAATGGCTACACCTTC. Protein product: CSVSSGTGGNGYTF.

DNA of the CDR3: TGTGCCTCCGGGAGGGCTGGAAACACCATATATTTT. Protein sequence: CASGRAGNTIYF. This chain uses TRBV28 with TRBJ1-3; the D is unclear. The CDR3 contains 12 residues. Trimming shortened V by 11 bases and J by 2 bases, and 10 bases separated the two germline ends. Per the germline V gene, CDR1 is MDHEN and CDR2 is SYDVKM.

The chain recombines TRBV7-9 with TRBJ1-2; possibly TRBD1 for D (6 bases). From germline, CDR1 is SEHNR and CDR2 FQNEAQ (reference sequence). V was cut by 4 bases and J by 3 bases, with 21 bases left in between. The CDR3 totals 17 residues. CDR3 in DNA: TGTGCCAGCAGCTCCCGGTCTTACGACAGGTCGGACTATGGCTACACCTTC. It codes for CASSSRSYDRSDYGYTF.

The chain recombines TRBV11-1 with TRBJ2-2; TRBD2 agrees at 13 bases. This CDR3 contains 18 residues. Germline-derived CDR1 and CDR2 are SGHAT and FQDESV (reference sequence). With V trimmed by 1 base and J by 5 bases, 7 bases remained unmatched. The CDR3 DNA follows: TGTGCCAGCAGCTTAGTATGGACTAGCGGGGGAAAAACCGGGGAGCTGTTTTTT. It specifies CASSLVWTSGGKTGELFF.